This T cell receptor (beta chain) was sequenced for a study of cytomegalovirus exposure and HLA in healthy donors. The germline gives CDR1 SGHTS, CDR2 YDEGEE. V lost 4 bases, J lost 9 bases, and 16 bases lay in between. This CDR3 is built from 13 residues. The method was immunoSEQ multiplex PCR; TCRdb's version includes in-frame clones alone and lacks a portion of them. The profile covers over 110,000 clones, with approximately 86% appearing a single time and approximately 10% taken by the ten largest. Findings and limits, study-wide: The study labeled approximately 150 TCR beta chains cytomegalovirus-associated. For most TCR sequences rarity was the rule, although some public TCRs occurred in many donors. Reports indicated that the classifier achieved high specificity and sensitivity in diagnosing cytomegalovirus status.

Remarks on this clone: The target antigen is unknown.

This chain links TRBV5-8 with TRBJ1-1; D is perhaps TRBD1 (5 bases). The sequenced sample consisted of PBMCs. The TCR was taken from a man between 18 and 29 years old in good health and CMV-seropositive. DNA of the CDR3: TGTGCCAGCAGCCCGTTAGGAGACAGAAAAGCTTTCTTT. Translation: CASSPLGDRKAFF.